One sample yielded the 22 T cell receptor beta chains listed below, sequenced in a study of T-cell memory formation after mild COVID-19. TCRdb reanalysed the 5' RACE reads using MiXCR and keeps one entry per CDR3 protein. The sample records around 450,000 distinct CDR3 sequences, around 20% being singletons. Sequenced sample: PBMCs or a T cell subset sorted from them (not recorded which). These receptor sequences come from an adult woman who had mild COVID-19 (a few samples of this study predate the infection). Cell type and time point are not known.

V is TRBV4-1 and J is TRBJ2-7; 9 positions agree with TRBD1. There are 15 residues in the CDR3. Germline CDR1 and CDR2: MGHRA and YSYEKL. The ends lost 1 base at V and 4 bases at J; junction bases unmatched: 5. Here the CDR3 reads CASSQGPGQGYEQYF. The CDR3 bases are TGCGCCAGCAGCCAAGGACCGGGACAGGGTTACGAGCAGTACTTC.

This clonotype was seen many times. The chain is built from TRBV6-2 or TRBV6-3 and TRBJ2-1; 8 bases agree with TRBD1. J lost 8 bases, V lost 7 bases, and 13 bases had no gene match. Germline V CDR1 and CDR2: MNHEY, SVGEGT. CDR3 length equals 15 residues. CDR3 bases: TGTGCCAGCACGCCAGGACAGGGCCTTATGGATGAGCAGTTCTTC. It specifies CASTPGQGLMDEQFF.

This clonotype was recorded a few times. The rearrangement links TRBV27 to TRBJ2-7; either TRBD1 or TRBD2 may fit D (6 bases each). The CDR3 extends over 13 amino acids. Germline V gives CDR1 MNHEY, CDR2 SMNVEV (reference sequence). Trimming pared 3 bases from V and 5 bases from J, leaving 11 bases between. This CDR3 reads CASSLAEGDEQYF. The CDR3 DNA follows: TGTGCCAGCAGTTTGGCGGAGGGGGACGAGCAGTACTTC.

This rearrangement joins TRBV24-1 to TRBJ2-5; 13 bases are a match to TRBD2. This CDR3 spans 18 amino acids. The germline V gene encodes CDR1 KGHDR and CDR2 SFDVKD. The ends lost 0 bases at V and 2 bases at J; junction bases unmatched: 5. The CDR3 reads CATSDLGLAGAAQETQYF. CDR3 DNA sequence: TGTGCCACCAGTGATTTGGGACTAGCGGGGGCCGCACAAGAGACCCAGTACTTC.

The chain recombines TRBV29-1 with TRBJ2-2, with unresolved D. Trimming stripped 6 bases from V and 1 base from J, with 6 bases between. The CDR3 length is 12 residues. The germline gives CDR1 SQVTM, CDR2 ANQGSEA. The CDR3 is CSVSQNTGELFF. The DNA of the CDR3 is TGCAGCGTCTCGCAGAACACCGGGGAGCTGTTTTTT.

The chain is built from TRBV5-1 and TRBJ2-5; 13 positions match TRBD2. The CDR3 has 16 residues. V shed 3 bases, J shed 3 bases, and the junction held 5 bases outside the gene matches. Germline values: CDR1 SGHRS, CDR2 YFSETQ. The CDR3 protein is CASSSRLAGGKETQYF. Here the CDR3 DNA reads TGCGCCAGCAGCTCCCGACTAGCGGGGGGCAAAGAGACCCAGTACTTC.

In DNA, the CDR3 is TGCGCCAGCAGCCAAGAGCAGGGGACCTGGCGGACAGATACGCAGTATTTT. Translated: CASSQEQGTWRTDTQYF. The V call is TRBV4-3, the J call TRBJ2-3, with a possible D match to TRBD1 (6 bases). V lost 0 bases to trimming and J lost 3 bases, with 16 bases between them. The V gene's germline CDR1 is LGHNA and CDR2 YSLEER. The CDR3 is 17 residues long.

This clonotype was picked up a small number of times. This chain connects TRBV5-1 to TRBJ1-1; perhaps TRBD1 as D (6 bases). Trimming pared 4 bases from V and 0 bases from J, leaving 10 bases between. Germline CDR1 reads SGHRS; CDR2 reads YFSETQ. The CDR3 is made up of 14 amino acids. CDR3 amino acids: CASSEGGLNTEAFF. CDR3 DNA: TGCGCCAGCAGCGAGGGGGGCTTGAACACTGAAGCTTTCTTT.

The chain is built from TRBV5-1 and TRBJ2-2, with D tentatively TRBD2 (6 bases). Germline CDR1 SGHRS, CDR2 YFSETQ. With 4 bases removed from V and 5 bases from J, the gap between germline ends came to 21 bases. The CDR3 covers 17 residues. The CDR3 here is CASSTGTSGTKTGELFF. For the CDR3, the DNA is TGCGCCAGCAGCACGGGGACTTCGGGAACTAAAACCGGGGAGCTGTTTTTT.

This clonotype has just a few counts. The gene calls are TRBV27 and TRBJ2-2; D is uncertain. This CDR3 spans 14 amino acids. Trimming removed 4 bases from V and 4 bases from J, with 10 bases in between. In germline, CDR1 is MNHEY, CDR2 SMNVEV (reference sequence). In nucleotides, the CDR3 is TGTGCCAGCAGTTATTTTCCGGGCACCGGGGAGCTGTTTTTT. It codes for CASSYFPGTGELFF.

There are a few counts of this clonotype. The chain employs TRBV20-1 and TRBJ2-7; 8 nucleotides line up with TRBD1. V shed 5 bases and J 3 bases; nucleotides not matched to a gene: 3. CDR1 is DFQATT and CDR2 is SNEGSKA in the germline V gene (reference sequence). CDR3 length: 12 residues. In DNA form, the CDR3 reads TGCAGTGCTCGACAGGGGAGCTACGAGCAGTACTTC. It specifies CSARQGSYEQYF.

The chain uses TRBV6-1 and TRBJ1-3, with D unresolved. V was clipped by 4 bases and J by 3 bases, with 19 bases between them. The CDR3 sequence is 17 residues long. Per germline, CDR1 MNHNS and CDR2 SASEGT. The CDR3: CASSARLNLEGGNTIYF. For the CDR3, the DNA is TGTGCCAGCAGTGCTAGGTTAAACCTGGAGGGTGGAAACACCATATATTTT.

The chain couples TRBV5-1 to TRBJ2-1, with D maybe TRBD2 (6 bases). Looked up from germline, CDR1 is SGHRS and CDR2 is YFSETQ. The V and J ends lost 7 bases and 0 bases respectively, with 11 bases between them. CDR3 length: 14 amino acids. The CDR3 region is CASSSGFSYNEQFF. CDR3 DNA sequence: TGCGCCAGCTCCAGCGGGTTCTCCTACAATGAGCAGTTCTTC.

This clonotype was detected only a few times. The V call is TRBV15, the J call TRBJ2-5; TRBD1 agrees at 11 bases. In germline, CDR1 is LNHNV, CDR2 YYDKDF (reference sequence). This CDR3 region has 16 residues. J gave up 5 bases and V 0 bases, and 5 bases lay outside the gene matches. The CDR3 loop is CATSREGTGGRETQYF. The CDR3 coding sequence is TGTGCCACCAGCAGAGAGGGGACAGGGGGTAGGGAGACCCAGTACTTC.

V gene TRBV19 combines with J gene TRBJ2-7, with D perhaps TRBD1 (6 bases). This CDR3 has 16 amino acids. V was cut by 5 bases and J by 2 bases, with 19 bases left in between. Germline CDR1 is LNHDA and CDR2 is SQIVND (reference sequence). For the CDR3, the DNA is TGTGCCAGTAGTTCCTACAGGGACGCTCTTCCCTACGAGCAGTACTTC. Amino acid sequence: CASSSYRDALPYEQYF. Using reference TRBV19 and TRBJ2-7 for the parts outside the CDR3, the full variable domain is DGGITQSPKYLFRKEGQNVTLSCEQNLNHDAMYWYRQDPGQGLRLIYYSQIVNDFQKGDIAEGYSVSREKKESFPLTVTSAQKNPTAFYLCASSSYRDALPYEQYFGPGTRLTVT.

The V gene is TRBV28, the J gene TRBJ1-5, with D possibly being TRBD1 (5 bases). Germline CDR1 is MDHEN and CDR2 is SYDVKM. The CDR3 has 14 amino acids. The V end lost 7 bases, the J end lost 2 bases, and 12 bases lay between the germline ends. CDR3 sequence reads: CASTLGGGNQPQHF. CDR3 DNA: TGTGCCAGCACCCTGGGAGGGGGCAATCAGCCCCAGCATTTT.

This clonotype was seen more than once but under ten times. The DNA of the CDR3 is TGTGCCAGCAGTCCCACTAGCGGCAATGAGCAGTTCTTC. Its translation: CASSPTSGNEQFF. This rearrangement joins TRBV12-3 or TRBV12-4 to TRBJ2-1, with 8 bases fitting TRBD2. This CDR3 has 13 residues. Trimming cost V 5 bases and J 6 bases; bases outside gene matches: 3.

This clonotype appeared a few times. The genes are TRBV6-1 and TRBJ2-7, with 8 bases identical to TRBD1. This CDR3 is 12 amino acids long. Trimming removed 10 bases from V and 5 bases from J; junction bases left unmatched: 7. Germline CDR1 MNHNS, CDR2 SASEGT. CDR3 nucleotide sequence: TGTGCCACCAGACAGGGGTTACACGAGCAGTACTTC. It is translated as CATRQGLHEQYF.

This clonotype was counted at least ten times. The J gene is TRBJ2-1, the V gene TRBV7-8; 11 nucleotides align to TRBD2. The CDR3 runs to 17 residues. V shed 2 bases and J 4 bases; nucleotides not matched to a gene: 7. The V gene's germline CDR1 is SGHVS and CDR2 FQNEAQ. As DNA, the CDR3 is TGTGCCAGCAGCTTAAGACCACTAGCGGGAGCATACAATGAGCAGTTCTTC. This sequence encodes CASSLRPLAGAYNEQFF.

This clonotype has a handful of counts. The chain uses TRBV20-1 and TRBJ2-1, with D maybe TRBD1 (6 bases). Per the germline V gene, CDR1 is DFQATT and CDR2 is SNEGSKA (reference sequence). The germline V and J ends were trimmed by 6 bases and 7 bases, with 10 bases remaining between them. The CDR3 runs 11 residues. Here the CDR3 reads CSATQGNEQFF. The CDR3 DNA reads as TGCAGTGCAACCCAGGGGAATGAGCAGTTCTTC.

In its sample, this clonotype was seen a few times. The genes are TRBV9 and TRBJ2-1; possible D gene TRBD2, 6 bases. Trimming pared 3 bases from V and 7 bases from J, leaving 8 bases between. The CDR3 contains 12 residues. Germline values: CDR1 SGDLS, CDR2 YYNGEE. CDR3 DNA: TGTGCCAGCAGCGCTGGGGGGAATGAGCAGTTCTTC. Its protein product is CASSAGGNEQFF.

This clonotype was recorded many times. The gene calls are TRBV4-3 and TRBJ2-1, with TRBD2 identical over 10 bases. The CDR3 consists of 16 residues. Trimming at V came to 0 bases and at J to 4 bases, leaving 3 bases not matched to a gene. Germline CDR1 LGHNA, CDR2 YSLEER. This CDR3 is CASSQDSAGGYNEQFF. CDR3 nucleotides: TGCGCCAGCAGCCAAGACTCAGCGGGAGGGTACAATGAGCAGTTCTTC.